This T cell receptor (beta chain) was observed in a study of PD-1 blockade in classical Hodgkin lymphoma. In the study overall: Nivolumab dosed at 3 mg/kg went to patients intravenously every 2 weeks. Study results and limitations: Those achieving complete response showed baseline diversity like newly diagnosed patients. Reported baseline diversity: healthy donors highest, relapsed/refractory patients lowest.

CDR1 is SGDLS and CDR2 is YYNGEE in the germline V gene. The V end was cut by 0 bases, the J end by 1 base, with 7 bases between. The CDR3 contains 14 residues. Assay used: immunoSEQ multiplex PCR; TCRdb lists only in-frame clones, some missing. The table has about 10,000 clones, about 80% seen once. Relapse was seen in all patients after autologous stem cell transplantation, and brentuximab vedotin exposure was variable. Under best response, outcomes were complete response, partial response or progressive disease. This clone has just one count. Its antigen is undetermined. The genes are TRBV9 and TRBJ1-1; D remains ambiguous. This receptor was obtained from a human donor with classical Hodgkin lymphoma. The sample consisted of peripheral blood mononuclear cells (PBMCs), taken before the second cycle of nivolumab. The CDR3 sequence: CASSVGHQNTEAFF. The CDR3 region has the DNA TGTGCCAGCAGCGTAGGACACCAGAACACTGAAGCTTTCTTT. Combining the CDR3 with reference TRBV9 and TRBJ1-1 gives the whole variable domain DSGVTQTPKHLITATGQRVTLRCSPRSGDLSVYWYQQSLDQGLQFLIQYYNGEERAKGNILERFSAQQFPDLHSELNLSSLELGDSALYFCASSVGHQNTEAFFGQGTRLTVV.